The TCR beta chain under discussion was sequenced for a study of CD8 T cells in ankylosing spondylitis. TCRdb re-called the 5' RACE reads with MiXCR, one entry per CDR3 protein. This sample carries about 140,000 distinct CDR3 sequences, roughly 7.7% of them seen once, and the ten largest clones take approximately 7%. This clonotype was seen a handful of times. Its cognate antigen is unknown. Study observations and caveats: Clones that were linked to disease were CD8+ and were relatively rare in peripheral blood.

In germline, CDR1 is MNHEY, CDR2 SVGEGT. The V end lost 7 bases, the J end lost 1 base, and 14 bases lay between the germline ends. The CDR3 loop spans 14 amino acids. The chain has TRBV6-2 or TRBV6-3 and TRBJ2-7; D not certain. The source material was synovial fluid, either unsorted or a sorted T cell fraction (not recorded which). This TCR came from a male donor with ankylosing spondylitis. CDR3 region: CASNSDFTSYEQYF. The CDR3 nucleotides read TGTGCCAGCAATTCTGACTTCACGTCCTACGAGCAGTACTTC.